This TCR beta chain was observed in a study of T cell responses to AZD1222 COVID-19 vaccine. Sequenced by immunoSEQ multiplex PCR; TCRdb stores in-frame clones only, minus some. The repertoire holds tens of thousands of clones, approximately 84% seen once, with about 10% in the top ten. Findings and limits, study-wide: Regions 160-218 and 743-854 dominated among vaccine-associated CD4 TCRs spanning spike. Targeting of unmutated variant regions was reportedly seen in nearly half of spike-specific TCRs.

As regards this clone: What it binds is not known.

V lost 5 bases and J lost 5; bases outside the gene matches: 8. The CDR3 covers 14 residues. Germline-derived CDR1 and CDR2 are SGHTA and FQGNSA. The origin of this receptor is an adult who received the AZD1222 COVID-19 vaccine. The sample consisted of peripheral blood, taken 28 days after the second AZD1222 dose. V usage is TRBV7-2 and J usage is TRBJ2-5; 7 bases are shared with TRBD2. In DNA form, the CDR3 reads TGTGCCAGCAGCCCCGGACTAGAGGCGGAGACCCAGTACTTC. As protein: CASSPGLEAETQYF.